Following are 9 T cell receptor beta chains from one sample sequenced in a study of siplizumab effects on memory and regulatory T cells. Using immunoSEQ multiplex PCR, the repertoire was profiled, and TCRdb retains in-frame clones only, with some absent. The data show about 120,000 clones, with over 85% seen just once and over 0.15% held by the top ten. The material sequenced was non-Treg CD4+ T cells sorted from blood. Receptor source: a human donor in good health.

The rearrangement joins TRBV7-6 to TRBJ2-3; 7 bases align to TRBD1. Germline trimming cut 5 bases from V and 2 bases from J; bases unmatched to any gene: 7. Germline CDR1 and CDR2: SGHVS and FNYEAQ. CDR3 length equals 15 residues. The CDR3 nucleotides read TGTGCCAGCAGCGCGAGGGGGCGGTACACAGATACGCAGTATTTT. Its protein product is CASSARGRYTDTQYF.

The V gene is TRBV7-8, the J gene TRBJ2-5; TRBD2 agrees at 15 bases. Germline V lookup: CDR1 SGHVS, CDR2 FQNEAQ. V dropped 4 bases and J dropped 0; count of bases not matched to a gene: 18. The CDR3 covers 22 residues. The CDR3 loop reads CASSSIQITGLAGGAYQETQYF. The CDR3 bases are TGTGCCAGCAGCTCTATACAGATAACGGGACTAGCGGGGGGCGCTTACCAAGAGACCCAGTACTTC.

The V gene is TRBV7-9, the J gene TRBJ2-7; D is possibly TRBD2 (5 bases). Germline V gives CDR1 SEHNR, CDR2 FQNEAQ (reference sequence). The CDR3 contains 14 residues. Trimming took 3 bases from V and 2 from J, leaving 11 bases between them. CDR3 in amino acids: CASSFNERTYEQYF. In nucleotides, the CDR3 is TGTGCCAGCAGCTTTAATGAGCGGACCTACGAGCAGTACTTC.

V gene TRBV28 combines with J gene TRBJ2-7; D may be TRBD1 or TRBD2 (6 bases each). The CDR3 runs 14 residues. Germline values: CDR1 MDHEN, CDR2 SYDVKM. Trimming took 6 bases from V and 0 from J, leaving 12 bases between them. The CDR3 loop is CASRERGASYEQYF. The CDR3 DNA reads as TGTGCCAGCAGGGAGAGGGGGGCCTCCTACGAGCAGTACTTC.

The V call is TRBV18, the J call TRBJ2-5; either TRBD1 or TRBD2 may fit D (5 bases each). V was cut by 0 bases and J by 5 bases, with 13 bases left in between. Germline lookup yields CDR1 KGHSH and CDR2 LQKENI. The CDR3 loop spans 15 amino acids. CDR3 amino acids: CASSPPTGWGETQYF. The CDR3 region has the DNA TGTGCCAGCTCACCACCCACCGGCTGGGGGGAGACCCAGTACTTC.

This clone was detected only once. The chain recombines TRBV7-2 with TRBJ2-1, with 8 bases that match TRBD2. This CDR3 has 13 residues. The J segment lost 9 bases and the V segment lost 3 bases, leaving 4 bases of the junction unmatched. Germline CDR1 and CDR2: SGHTA and FQGNSA. As DNA, the CDR3 is TGTGCCAGCAGCTTCGGACTAGCCGGTGAGCAGTTCTTC. Amino acid sequence: CASSFGLAGEQFF.

CDR3 bases: TGTGCCAGCAGTTTAGGGCCCTACCCCTCTGGGGCCAACGTCCTGACTTTC. Translating it yields CASSLGPYPSGANVLTF. The rearrangement links TRBV27 to TRBJ2-6; no clear D gene. From germline, CDR1 is MNHEY and CDR2 SMNVEV (reference sequence). V was trimmed by 2 bases and J by 0 bases, leaving 11 bases between them. The CDR3 length is 17 residues.

The genes are TRBV29-1 and TRBJ2-7; TRBD2 might be the D (5 bases). Germline lookup yields CDR1 SQVTM and CDR2 ANQGSEA. Trimming removed 7 bases at V and 6 bases at J, with 25 bases between. The CDR3 length is 15 residues. The DNA for the CDR3 is TGCAGCGCCAGGCGAAAAACGGACGGACTGGGCGAGCAGTACTTC. Its protein product is CSARRKTDGLGEQYF.

The J gene is TRBJ2-6, the V gene TRBV7-8, with TRBD1 identical over 9 bases. The CDR3 is 17 amino acids. V lost 5 bases and J lost 4; bases outside the gene matches: 9. The germline V gene encodes CDR1 SGHVS and CDR2 FQNEAQ. Here the CDR3 DNA reads TGTGCCAGCAGCGCGGAGGGACAGGGTTACGGGGCCAACGTCCTGACTTTC. It yields the protein CASSAEGQGYGANVLTF. Using reference TRBV7-8 and TRBJ2-6 for the parts outside the CDR3, the full variable domain is GAGVSQSPRYKVAKRGQDVALRCDPISGHVSLFWYQQALGQGPEFLTYFQNEAQLDKSGLPSDRFFAERPEGSVSTLKIQRTQQEDSAVYLCASSAEGQGYGANVLTFGAGSRLTVL.